The present T cell receptor (beta chain) was sequenced within a study of blood T cell repertoires in COVID-19. Overall study context: The cDNA or gDNA used as material had been derived from T cells, B-cell-depleted T cells, or PBMCs.

Profiling relied on immunoSEQ multiplex PCR, and the TCRdb table lists in-frame clones only, not all of them. The sample consists of 95,000 to 150,000 clones, 65% to 90% of them appearing once. V dropped 3 bases and J dropped 2 bases, with 14 bases sitting between them. The germline CDR1 and CDR2 sequences are KGHSY and FQNENV. The CDR3 contains 16 residues. The source is a man older than 75 with active or convalescent COVID-19. The specimen sequenced was peripheral blood. This chain joins TRBV16 and TRBJ1-5; the D is unclear. CDR3 in DNA: TGTGCCAGCAGCCATATATCTAGTGAGGGCAATCAGCCCCAGCATTTT. It encodes CASSHISSEGNQPQHF.